The source of this TCR beta chain is a study of post-analysis software for immune sequencing data (dated by TCRdb to the mid-2010s). Study-wide context: Relapsing-remitting, secondary progressive and progressive-relapsing multiple sclerosis were recorded as disease courses, and subtype annotation was lacking for some patients. A subset of samples was prepared in parallel using single-end sample barcoding, then pooled and co-amplified after Illumina adapter ligation. The patient repertoires were compared against about 10 previously published healthy control repertoires obtained from donors aged roughly 6 to 25 years. What the research found in general, with its limitations: Significantly higher frequencies in patients than in controls were found for about 5 TRBV segments, including TRBV5-6, TRBV5-1 and TRBV20-1. When samples were clustered directly using the F measure, samples prepared in the same batch co-clustered strongly, which prompted a batch-effect correction. Compared with controls, multiple sclerosis patients had significantly lower normalized Chao1 diversity, a finding suggesting substantial peripheral T-cell clonal expansion. The multiple sclerosis patient group was slightly younger than the control group.

TCR beta repertoires were profiled from peripheral blood of about a dozen young patients with multiple sclerosis to demonstrate the VDJtools post-analysis software. The multiple sclerosis patients were children and adolescents ranging in age from roughly 6 to 15 years. CDR1 and CDR2 are drawn from the germline V gene (reference sequence): DFQATT, SNEGSKA. The CDR3, cysteine through phenylalanine, is 13 amino acids long. Only the CDR3 portion is preserved as DNA: 39 bases, with reading frame beginning at the first base. Trimmed from V: 6 bases; trimmed from J: 2 bases; junction bases lacking a gene match: 7. The library was made by PCR. The sequencing machine was an Illumina HiSeq 2500. To reduce PCR and sequencing biases, unique molecular identifiers were incorporated into the TCR beta cDNA libraries. Approximately 500,000 cDNA molecules were obtained per 1 to 10 million input T cells, so each molecule approximated one T cell. The same protocol used for the earlier healthy control dataset was applied to prepare and sequence the patient libraries. Samples belonging to the same batch were prepared together, multiplexed and sequenced on a shared HiSeq lane. The authors processed their data as follows. MIGEC was used to process the raw barcoded reads, and molecular identifier groups with only a single read were discarded before consensus assembly and CDR3 extraction. VDJtools was used for post-analysis of the clonotype tables, and diversity was normalized by down-sampling every dataset to the size of the smallest sample. Repertoire overlap clustering matched CDR3 amino acid but not nucleotide sequences to correct batch-related cross-sample contamination. TCRdb took the public reads, trimmed them with fastp at Q25, ran MiXCR for clone calling and kept in-frame beta chains. Duplicate CDR3 protein sequences are folded into a single record with the most common DNA and genes. The V and J calls, along with clone size, are taken from TCRdb and not from the paper's own processing. The sample includes almost 700,000 distinct CDR3 sequences, with roughly three fifths observed a single time. Together, the top ten hold roughly 12% of the sample.

Details on this clonotype: Its antigen remains undetermined. The record has no base qualities; no much larger clone is one base away.

The sample taken for sequencing was blood. In this chain, TRBV20-1 is recombined with TRBJ2-7, with 7 bases aligning to TRBD1. This receptor was obtained from a girl aged 2 to 10 with multiple sclerosis. The CDR3 has the sequence CSATLRGPYEQYF. In nucleotides, the sequence is TGCAGTGCCACCCTAAGGGGGCCCTACGAGCAGTACTTC.